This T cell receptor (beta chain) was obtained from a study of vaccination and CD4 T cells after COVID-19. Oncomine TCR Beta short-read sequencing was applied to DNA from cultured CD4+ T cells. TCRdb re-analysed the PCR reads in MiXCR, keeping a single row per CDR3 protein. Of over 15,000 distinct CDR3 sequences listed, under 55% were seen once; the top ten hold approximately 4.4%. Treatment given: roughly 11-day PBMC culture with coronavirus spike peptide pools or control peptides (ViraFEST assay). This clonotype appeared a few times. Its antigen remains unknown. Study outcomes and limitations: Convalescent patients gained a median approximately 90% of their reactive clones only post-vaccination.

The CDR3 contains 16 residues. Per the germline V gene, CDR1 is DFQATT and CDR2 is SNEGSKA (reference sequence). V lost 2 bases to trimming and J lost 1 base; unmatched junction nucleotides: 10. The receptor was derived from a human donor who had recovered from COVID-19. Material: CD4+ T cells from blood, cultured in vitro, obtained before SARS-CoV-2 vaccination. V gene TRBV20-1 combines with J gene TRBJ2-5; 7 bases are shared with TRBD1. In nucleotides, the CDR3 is TGCAGTGCTAGATCTTGGGTTCGGGACAGCCAAGAGACCCAGTACTTC. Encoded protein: CSARSWVRDSQETQYF.